The sequence of this T cell receptor beta chain was determined in a study of cytomegalovirus exposure and HLA in healthy donors. Broader study findings: In a later analysis, donors in an Asian-associated ancestry cluster reportedly had fewer N-insertions in productive TCRs than the cohort mean.

The PCR made use of 60 Vbeta and 13 Jbeta primers. Libraries were prepared by immunoSEQ multiplex PCR; TCRdb keeps only in-frame clonotypes and omits some of them. Altogether roughly 150,000 clones are present, roughly 80% being singletons, with the ten largest covering approximately 1.5%. With regard to this clone: The antigen is undetermined.

This CDR3 region has 15 residues. Trimming cost V 6 bases and J 0 bases, with 13 bases left between them. CDR1 and CDR2 (germline): SGHRS, YFSETQ. The chain combines TRBV5-1 with TRBJ2-1; weak D call: TRBD1 (6 bases). The TCR sequence derives from a male donor in good health and CMV-seronegative. Sequenced sample: PBMCs. CDR3 nucleotides: TGCGCCAGCACGGAGGAAGGGGGCTCCTACAATGAGCAGTTCTTC. It encodes CASTEEGGSYNEQFF.